This T cell receptor (beta chain) was sequenced for a study of T cells in Graves' hyperthyroidism and ophthalmopathy. This CDR3 spans 14 amino acids. Trimming pared 5 bases from V and 6 bases from J, leaving 16 bases between. Per the germline V gene, CDR1 is SGHTA and CDR2 is FQGNSA. Using RNA transcripts as the source, TCR beta CDR3 regions were amplified. A first-round RT-PCR of the TCR CDR3 used the HTBI primer set. TCRdb analysed the multiplex PCR reads with MiXCR anew, one entry per CDR3 protein. The sample contains about 290,000 distinct CDR3 sequences, 13% of which appear only once. This clonotype appeared many times.

This sequence was found in a woman in her 30s with Graves' hyperthyroidism that later progressed to Graves' ophthalmopathy. The sample was blood. The rearrangement uses TRBV7-2 and TRBJ1-1; D may be TRBD1 (6 bases). The CDR3, as DNA: TGTGCCAGCAGCGCGCTGTCGGCAGGGGCTGAAGCTTTCTTT. Protein sequence: CASSALSAGAEAFF.